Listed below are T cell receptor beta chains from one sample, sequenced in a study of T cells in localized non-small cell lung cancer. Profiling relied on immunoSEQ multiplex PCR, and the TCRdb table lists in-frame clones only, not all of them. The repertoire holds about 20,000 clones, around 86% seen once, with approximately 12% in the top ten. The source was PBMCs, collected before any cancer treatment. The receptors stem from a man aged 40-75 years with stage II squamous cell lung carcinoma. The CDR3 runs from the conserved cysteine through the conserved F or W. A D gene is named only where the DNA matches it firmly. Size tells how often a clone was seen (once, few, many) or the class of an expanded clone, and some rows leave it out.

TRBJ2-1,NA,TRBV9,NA,CASSVGSQAHEQFF,TGTGCCAGCAGCGTAGGTAGCCAGGCCCATGAGCAGTTCTTC
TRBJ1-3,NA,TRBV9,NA,CASSVDGGSFGNTIYF,TGTGCCAGCAGCGTAGATGGGGGGAGCTTTGGAAACACCATATATTTT
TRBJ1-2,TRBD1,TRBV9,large,CASSVGDGTGGPNYGYTF,TGTGCCAGCAGCGTGGGGGATGGGACAGGGGGCCCAAACTATGGCTACACCTTC
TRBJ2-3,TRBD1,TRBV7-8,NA,CASSSGQRSTDTQYF,TGTGCCAGCAGCTCGGGACAGAGAAGCACAGATACGCAGTATTTT
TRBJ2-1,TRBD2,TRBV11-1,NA,CASSRGTSGREQFF,TGTGCCAGCAGCCGTGGGACTAGCGGGAGGGAGCAGTTCTTC
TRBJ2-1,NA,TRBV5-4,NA,CASSLAGGRHNEQFF,TGTGCCAGCAGCTTGGCCGGAGGGAGACACAATGAGCAGTTCTTC
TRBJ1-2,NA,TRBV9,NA,CASSVASVWGDPNYGYTF,TGTGCCAGCAGCGTAGCCTCGGTGTGGGGGGACCCTAACTATGGCTACACCTTC
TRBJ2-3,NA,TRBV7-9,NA,CASSLVPRDTQYF,TGTGCCAGCAGCTTAGTCCCTCGTGATACGCAGTATTTT
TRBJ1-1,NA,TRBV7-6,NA,CASSESPGPRNTEAFF,TGTGCCAGCAGCGAATCGCCTGGCCCGCGGAACACTGAAGCTTTCTTT
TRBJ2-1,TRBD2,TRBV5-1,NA,CASSSPGAGGSEQFF,TGCGCCAGCAGCTCTCCGGGAGCGGGAGGCAGTGAGCAGTTCTTC
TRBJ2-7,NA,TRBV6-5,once,CASRRSGDYEQYF,TGTGCCAGCAGGAGATCCGGGGACTACGAGCAGTACTTC
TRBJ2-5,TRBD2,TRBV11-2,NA,CASSSPTSGSKGTQYF,TGTGCCAGCAGCTCACCGACTAGCGGGAGTAAGGGGACCCAGTACTTC
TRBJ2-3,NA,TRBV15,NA,CATSRAIEHTQYF,TGTGCCACCAGCAGAGCCATCGAACATACGCAGTATTTT